The 30 T cell receptor beta chains given below trace back to one sample, sequenced in a study of T cell clonotyping in hematopoietic cell transplantation. Only in-frame clones appear in the TCRdb table, and some are missing; sequencing was by immunoSEQ multiplex PCR. The data show roughly 30,000 clones, 92% seen once. The sample in question was PBMCs, obtained 100 days after allogeneic stem cell transplant. Every receptor here comes from a female patient between 50 and 60 years old who had an allogeneic stem cell transplant from a related donor, so the T cells may come from the graft donor. Some clones in this sample may be carry-over from other donors' samples.

This rearrangement joins TRBV2 to TRBJ2-3; D not resolved. V lost 0 bases to trimming and J lost 1 base, with 11 bases between them. Germline V gene sequence: CDR1 SNHLY, CDR2 FYNNEI. CDR3 length equals 16 residues. The CDR3 sequence: CASSEAIFRGTDTQYF. For the CDR3, the DNA is TGTGCCAGCAGTGAAGCGATATTTAGGGGCACAGATACGCAGTATTTT.

The J gene is TRBJ2-7, the V gene TRBV13, with 7 nucleotides matching TRBD1. The CDR3 is made up of 16 amino acids. The V segment lost 8 bases and the J segment 0 bases; nucleotides outside the gene matches: 13. Per the germline V gene, CDR1 is PRHDT and CDR2 is FYEKMQ (reference sequence). CDR3 nucleotide sequence: TGTGCCAGCGGACCGGGAACAGGGGCCGGCTCCTACGAGCAGTACTTC. It codes for CASGPGTGAGSYEQYF. The full variable domain, with the rest looked up from reference TRBV13 and TRBJ2-7, is AAGVIQSPRHLIKEKRETATLKCYPIPRHDTVYWYQQGPGQDPQFLISFYEKMQSDKGSIPDRFSAQQFSDYHSELNMSSLELGDSALYFCASGPGTGAGSYEQYFGPGTRLTVT.

The chain has TRBV7-9 and TRBJ2-1; tentatively, D is TRBD1 (6 bases). V lost 5 bases, J lost 8 bases, and 22 bases lay in between. Germline values: CDR1 SEHNR, CDR2 FQNEAQ (reference sequence). The CDR3 is 16 residues long. For the CDR3, the DNA is TGTGCCAGCAGCACCCAGACAGGCGGGCTTGACGATGAGCAGTTCTTC. Protein sequence: CASSTQTGGLDDEQFF.

This chain links TRBV7-9 with TRBJ1-5; D is unclear. V was trimmed by 2 bases and J by 6 bases, leaving 8 bases between them. Germline CDR1 SEHNR, CDR2 FQNEAQ (reference sequence). The CDR3 extends over 13 amino acids. CDR3 sequence: CASSLMSGQPQHF. In DNA form, the CDR3 reads TGTGCCAGCAGCTTAATGTCCGGTCAGCCCCAGCATTTT.

The rearrangement links TRBV28 to TRBJ1-4; D gene ambiguous. Germline assignment: CDR1 MDHEN and CDR2 SYDVKM. This CDR3 region has 15 residues. The ends were cut back, 7 bases at V and 5 bases at J, with 17 bases in the middle. The CDR3 nucleotides read TGTGCCAGCACACCTCCGGGATGGGAGAATGAAAAACTGTTTTTT. It codes for CASTPPGWENEKLFF.

This clone has just a few counts. The rearrangement links TRBV5-6 to TRBJ1-5, with D hard to call. Germline CDR1 SGHDT, CDR2 YYEEEE. This CDR3 has 13 residues. Trimming pared 4 bases from V and 4 bases from J, leaving 9 bases between. The CDR3 region is CASSPDGNQPQHF. CDR3 bases: TGTGCCAGCAGCCCCGATGGGAATCAGCCCCAGCATTTT.

This sequence joins TRBV7-2 and TRBJ1-2; no clear D gene. The V gene's germline CDR1 is SGHTA and CDR2 FQGNSA. V lost 2 bases to trimming and J lost 8 bases, with 12 bases between them. This CDR3 region has 13 residues. CDR3 residues: CASSLMVGYGYTF. The CDR3 nucleotides read TGTGCCAGCAGCTTAATGGTGGGGTACGGCTACACCTTC.

In this sample, this clone turned up a few times. The V gene is TRBV6-6, the J gene TRBJ2-7; D gene ambiguous. Per germline, CDR1 MNHNY and CDR2 SVGAGI (reference sequence). V was shortened by 0 bases and J by 3 bases, with 3 bases between the two germline ends. The CDR3 contains 12 residues. The CDR3 sequence is CASSYSNYEQYF. The DNA of the CDR3 is TGTGCCAGCAGTTACTCGAACTACGAGCAGTACTTC.

The chain is built from TRBV5-1 and TRBJ2-3; 10 bases match TRBD1. In germline, CDR1 is SGHRS, CDR2 YFSETQ. The CDR3 covers 17 residues. Unmatched junction bases numbered 9, after V lost 4 bases and J lost 1 base. CDR3 protein: CASSLVPGQGRTDTQYF. In DNA, the CDR3 is TGCGCCAGCAGCCTGGTCCCGGGACAGGGGCGCACAGATACGCAGTATTTT.

The rearrangement links TRBV29-1 to TRBJ2-1; 7 nucleotides agree with TRBD1. With 2 bases clipped from V and 3 bases from J, the junction kept 10 bases outside the gene matches. This CDR3 spans 16 amino acids. The germline V gene encodes CDR1 SQVTM and CDR2 ANQGSEA. CDR3 sequence (DNA): TGCAGCGTTGAATCCCCGGACAGGACAAGCTACAATGAGCAGTTCTTC. Protein: CSVESPDRTSYNEQFF.

The chain combines TRBV5-1 with TRBJ2-7; 11 bases map to TRBD2. The CDR3 loop spans 15 amino acids. Germline V gene lookup returns CDR1 SGHRS and CDR2 YFSETQ. V lost 4 bases, J lost 4 bases, and 7 bases stayed unmatched. DNA for the CDR3: TGCGCCAGCAGCCCGACTAGCGGGGAGCAGTACGAGCAGTACTTC. Translation gives CASSPTSGEQYEQYF. Full variable domain (rest looked up from reference TRBV5-1 and TRBJ2-7): KAGVTQTPRYLIKTRGQQVTLSCSPISGHRSVSWYQQTPGQGLQFLFEYFSETQRNKGNFPGRFSGRQFSNSRSEMNVSTLELGDSALYLCASSPTSGEQYEQYFGPGTRLTVT.

The CDR3 loop reads CASSRGQGAHEQYF. The CDR3 nucleotides are TGTGCCAGCAGCCGAGGACAGGGGGCGCACGAGCAGTACTTC. The gene calls are TRBV27 and TRBJ2-7, with 11 bases matching TRBD1. Germline CDR1 is MNHEY and CDR2 is SMNVEV (reference sequence). After removal of 6 bases from V and 5 bases from J, the junction contained 6 bases not matched to a gene. The CDR3 consists of 14 residues.

V and J are TRBV2 and TRBJ1-2; D uncertain. Germline V gene sequence: CDR1 SNHLY, CDR2 FYNNEI. There are 12 residues in the CDR3. Trimming cost V 1 base and J 8 bases, with 8 bases left between them. CDR3 sequence reads: CASSEDTGGYTF. The CDR3 DNA follows: TGTGCCAGCAGTGAAGATACGGGGGGCTACACCTTC.

V and J are TRBV29-1 and TRBJ1-1, with D maybe TRBD1 (6 bases). V was pared by 3 bases and J by 4 bases, with 12 bases between. The germline V gene encodes CDR1 SQVTM and CDR2 ANQGSEA. This CDR3 is 13 amino acids long. The CDR3 is CSVEKAGATEAFF. DNA for the CDR3: TGCAGCGTTGAGAAGGCAGGGGCCACTGAAGCTTTCTTT.

The chain has TRBV9 and TRBJ2-2; no reliable D call. Per the germline V gene, CDR1 is SGDLS and CDR2 is YYNGEE. CDR3 length equals 15 residues. Trimming pared 4 bases from V and 1 base from J, leaving 11 bases between. CDR3: CASSFSDGNTGELFF. The CDR3 nucleotides read TGTGCCAGCAGCTTCTCGGACGGGAACACCGGGGAGCTGTTTTTT.

V gene TRBV6-6 combines with J gene TRBJ2-2; no firm D call. This CDR3 has 13 amino acids. The germline V gene encodes CDR1 MNHNY and CDR2 SVGAGI (reference sequence). The V gene lost 4 bases and the J gene lost 7 bases, with 10 bases spanning the gap. The CDR3 spells CASSLSWVGELFF. Written as DNA, the CDR3 is TGTGCCAGCAGTTTATCGTGGGTCGGGGAGCTGTTTTTT.

Written as DNA, the CDR3 is TGTGCCAGCAGAAGTTATAGCAATCAGCCCCAGCATTTT. It is translated as CASRSYSNQPQHF. The chain employs TRBV2 and TRBJ1-5, with no clear D. This CDR3 contains 13 residues. Germline lookup yields CDR1 SNHLY and CDR2 FYNNEI. V dropped 6 bases and J dropped 0 bases, with 6 bases sitting between them.

The rearrangement uses TRBV21-1 and TRBJ1-1. TRBV21-1 is given as a pseudogene. This CDR3 region has 15 residues. The CDR3 DNA sequence: TGTGCCAGCAGCAAAGTGGGGGGCGCCCGCACTGAAGCTTTCTTT. Amino acids: CASSKVGGARTEAFF.

The count of this clone is one. The CDR3 spells CASSQGYSGWDEQYF. The CDR3 region has the DNA TGCGCCAGCAGCCAAGGTTATTCCGGGTGGGACGAGCAGTACTTC. The gene calls are TRBV4-1 and TRBJ2-7; the D is unclear. V was clipped by 1 base and J by 5 bases, with 15 bases between them. CDR1 and CDR2 (germline): MGHRA, YSYEKL. The CDR3 has 15 residues.

V gene TRBV2 combines with J gene TRBJ2-7; D unresolved. The CDR3 has 11 amino acids. CDR1 is SNHLY, CDR2 FYNNEI, per germline. Trimming stripped 4 bases from V and 4 bases from J, with 5 bases between. In DNA form, the CDR3 reads TGTGCCAGCAGTGGTGGGTACGAGCAGTACTTC. This codes for CASSGGYEQYF.

V is TRBV7-9 and J is TRBJ2-1; D tentatively reads TRBD1 or TRBD2 (5 bases each). The germline V gene encodes CDR1 SEHNR and CDR2 FQNEAQ (reference sequence). Trimming shortened V by 3 bases and J by 4 bases, and 10 bases separated the two germline ends. The CDR3 is made up of 14 amino acids. CDR3: CASSFGARYNEQFF. The CDR3, as DNA: TGTGCCAGCAGCTTCGGGGCCCGTTACAATGAGCAGTTCTTC.

This clone is large in the sample. The chain carries TRBV9 and TRBJ1-4; weak D call: TRBD1 (5 bases). Deletions cut 0 bases from V and 4 bases from J, with 13 bases between. The CDR3 has 16 residues. The germline CDR1 and CDR2 sequences are SGDLS and YYNGEE. DNA for the CDR3: TGTGCCAGCAGCGTAGATGGGGCGGGGATTAATGAAAAACTGTTTTTT. Translated: CASSVDGAGINEKLFF. The entire variable domain, with the rest obtained from reference TRBV9 and TRBJ1-4, is as follows: DSGVTQTPKHLITATGQRVTLRCSPRSGDLSVYWYQQSLDQGLQFLIQYYNGEERAKGNILERFSAQQFPDLHSELNLSSLELGDSALYFCASSVDGAGINEKLFFGSGTQLSVL.

This clone has a handful of counts. The V and J genes are TRBV6-5 and TRBJ1-1, with D perhaps matching TRBD1 (5 bases). This CDR3 comprises 14 residues. Trimming took 7 bases from V and 9 from J, leaving 21 bases between them. CDR1 is MNHEY, CDR2 SVGAGI, per germline. CDR3 in DNA: TGTGCCAGCACCCCCTTTGGCGGGGGATTGAAAGCTTTCTTT. Protein sequence: CASTPFGGGLKAFF.

The V gene is TRBV6-6, the J gene TRBJ1-4; 10 nucleotides agree with TRBD1. This CDR3 comprises 15 residues. J lost 6 bases, V lost 8 bases, and 9 bases had no gene match. Germline V gene data show CDR1 as MNHNY and CDR2 as SVGAGI (reference sequence). CDR3 loop: CASRRQGAEDEKLFF. CDR3 sequence (DNA): TGTGCCAGCCGCCGACAGGGGGCGGAGGATGAAAAACTGTTTTTT.

This clone was seen more than once but under ten times. The V gene is TRBV29-1, the J gene TRBJ2-3; 10 bases are shared with TRBD2. Trimming at V came to 3 bases and at J to 0 bases, leaving 9 bases not matched to a gene. The CDR3 length is 17 residues. CDR1 and CDR2 from the germline V gene are SQVTM and ANQGSEA. CDR3 in amino acids: CSVELAGGIMSTDTQYF. The CDR3 DNA reads TGCAGCGTTGAGTTAGCGGGGGGTATTATGAGCACAGATACGCAGTATTTT.

The chain carries TRBV4-3 and TRBJ1-2; D is unresolved. This CDR3 is 15 amino acids long. The V gene lost 0 bases and the J gene lost 3 bases, with 11 bases spanning the gap. Looked up from germline, CDR1 is LGHNA and CDR2 is YSLEER. The CDR3 spells CASSQERQTHYGYTF. The CDR3 region has the DNA TGCGCCAGCAGCCAAGAACGGCAGACCCACTATGGCTACACCTTC.

This clone has just one count. The gene calls are TRBV7-2 and TRBJ2-2; D is perhaps TRBD2 (6 bases). Trimming shortened V by 5 bases and J by 2 bases, and 15 bases separated the two germline ends. CDR3 length: 16 amino acids. In germline, CDR1 is SGHTA, CDR2 FQGNSA. DNA for the CDR3: TGTGCCAGCAGCCGTTCCATAGCGGTAAACACCGGGGAGCTGTTTTTT. Protein: CASSRSIAVNTGELFF.

J is TRBJ2-4 and V is TRBV23-1, with a weak D call TRBD2 (6 bases). TRBV23-1 is recorded as an ORF, its role being uncertain. With 6 bases removed from V and 5 bases from J, the gap between germline ends came to 17 bases. This CDR3 has 15 residues. This CDR3 is CASSPGVKDENIQYF. The DNA for the CDR3 is TGCGCCAGCAGCCCGGGGGTGAAGGATGAAAACATTCAGTACTTC.

The V call is TRBV5-1, the J call TRBJ1-4; D is undetermined. Germline assignment: CDR1 SGHRS and CDR2 YFSETQ. V lost 0 bases and J 5 bases, leaving 8 bases between the germline ends. The CDR3 runs 14 residues. This CDR3 is CASSLVLGNEKLFF. CDR3 DNA: TGCGCCAGCAGCTTGGTTTTGGGGAATGAAAAACTGTTTTTT.

This chain links TRBV2 with TRBJ2-3; TRBD2 agrees at 7 bases. Per germline, CDR1 SNHLY and CDR2 FYNNEI. The J segment lost 6 bases and the V segment lost 3 bases, leaving 6 bases of the junction unmatched. This CDR3 comprises 14 residues. In nucleotides, the CDR3 is TGTGCCAGCAGTGAGGGAGGGGCGGTCGATACGCAGTATTTT. This codes for CASSEGGAVDTQYF.